This T cell receptor beta chain was obtained from a study of T cells in Graves' hyperthyroidism and ophthalmopathy. Broader study findings: Separating ophthalmopathy from stable hyperthyroidism was achieved by a 13 V-J model. Most clonotypes that expanded in the thyroid above 0.001 also showed up in blood. Ophthalmopathy was identified by the model a median roughly six months ahead of onset.

This clonotype was seen at least ten times. Its antigen is not identified. Out of 10 ml of fresh peripheral blood came the PBMCs. Germline lookup yields CDR1 SGDLS and CDR2 YYNGEE. V was pared by 0 bases and J by 0 bases, with 10 bases between. The length of the CDR3 is 15 residues. Amplification of TCR beta CDR3 regions used RNA as the template. HTBI primers were the set used in a first-round RT-PCR of the TCR CDR3. MiXCR was run by TCRdb on the multiplex PCR reads, yielding one entry per CDR3 protein. The repertoire holds 350,000 to 400,000 distinct CDR3 sequences, over 11% seen once, with roughly 9.6% in the top ten.

The TCR sequence derives from a woman aged 55-69 years with Graves' hyperthyroidism. The sequenced sample was blood. This chain connects TRBV9 to TRBJ2-7, with D possibly being TRBD2 (6 bases). The DNA of the CDR3 is TGTGCCAGCAGCGTAGATGGCGGGAACTCCTACGAGCAGTACTTC. It is translated as CASSVDGGNSYEQYF.